This T cell receptor (beta chain) stems from a study of identical twins. Template switching (which added a universal primer site) was used, and cDNA carried unique molecular identifiers. In TCRdb, the 5' RACE reads were re-called with MiXCR into one record per CDR3 protein. The sample includes about 280,000 distinct CDR3 sequences, roughly 8.6% of them seen just once. Healthy Caucasians provided all donations. Germline CDR1 is DFQATT and CDR2 is SNEGSKA (reference sequence). V was cut by 6 bases and J by 0 bases, with 11 bases left in between. The CDR3 consists of 13 residues. The sample holds many counts of this clonotype. The sample was also linked to a second study, of yellow fever vaccine responses in identical twins. That report notes: As reported, the vaccine T cell response of twins seemed partly convergent and partly personalized.

The sequence was collected from a young woman in good health. The gene calls are TRBV20-1 and TRBJ1-2; no reliable D call. The source material was memory (CD45RO+) T cells sorted from blood. In nucleotides, the CDR3 is TGCAGTGCGACGGACGGCCCTAACTATGGCTACACCTTC. Its translation: CSATDGPNYGYTF.